The rows below give T cell receptor beta chains drawn from one sample of a study of OX40 agonist ivuxolimab in advanced cancers. The method was immunoSEQ multiplex PCR; TCRdb's version includes in-frame clones alone and lacks a portion of them. The sample includes more than 65,000 clones, around 89% of them seen just once. The sequenced sample was CD4+ or CD8+ T cells sorted from blood, obtained in a trial of the OX40 agonist ivuxolimab. These receptors came from an adult with an advanced solid tumor such as melanoma, head and neck, liver or kidney cancer. Both conserved end residues are part of each CDR3. Fields, in order: V gene, clone size, J gene, CDR3 length, D gene, CDR3 protein, CDR3 DNA. The D gene is left open where the match is weak. Clone size, where shown, is once, few, many, or a class for clones that have expanded.

TRBV19	NA	TRBJ2-7	13	NA	CASSIEGVGEQYF	TGTGCCAGTAGTATAGAGGGGGTTGGCGAGCAGTACTTC
TRBV6-5	NA	TRBJ2-3	14	TRBD2	CASSRLADTDTQYF	TGTGCCAGCAGTAGACTAGCGGACACAGATACGCAGTATTTT
TRBV18	NA	TRBJ2-1	16	TRBD2	CASSPLRGESSGEQFF	TGTGCCAGCTCACCGTTGCGGGGGGAATCCTCGGGTGAGCAGTTCTTC
TRBV7-9	NA	TRBJ2-4	19	TRBD2	CASSRGTSGITSAKNIQYF	TGTGCCAGCAGCCGGGGGACTAGCGGAATTACTTCAGCCAAAAACATTCAGTACTTC
TRBV28	NA	TRBJ2-1	12	TRBD2	CLSGSGYNEQFF	TGTCTTAGCGGGAGTGGATACAATGAGCAGTTCTTC
TRBV7-2	NA	TRBJ2-1	15	NA	CASSLQGSTYNEQFF	TGTGCCAGCAGCTTACAGGGGTCCACCTACAATGAGCAGTTCTTC
TRBV5-1	NA	TRBJ1-1	21	TRBD1	CASSSSGTGGTRRLLNTEAFF	TGCGCCAGCAGCTCGTCCGGGACAGGGGGTACAAGGAGACTTTTGAACACTGAAGCTTTCTTT
TRBV6-6	NA	TRBJ1-1	14	NA	CASGAYERNTEAFF	TGTGCCAGTGGTGCGTACGAGAGGAACACTGAAGCTTTCTTT
TRBV7-9	once	TRBJ2-7	15	NA	CASSLKAGRSYEQYF	TGTGCCAGCAGCTTAAAGGCAGGGAGGTCCTACGAGCAGTACTTC
TRBV18	NA	TRBJ2-5	14	NA	CASSPMGLGETQYF	TGTGCCAGCTCACCCATGGGACTTGGGGAGACCCAGTACTTC
TRBV5-1	NA	TRBJ2-5	16	TRBD2	CASRPQGTSGFETQYF	TGCGCCAGCAGACCCCAAGGGACTAGCGGGTTTGAGACCCAGTACTTC
TRBV27	NA	TRBJ2-3	16	TRBD2	CASSRAGTSGTDTQYF	TGTGCCAGCAGCCGAGCCGGGACTAGCGGCACAGATACGCAGTATTTT
TRBV10-2	NA	TRBJ2-7	17	TRBD2	CASSDLWRTSGAYEQYF	TGCGCCAGCAGTGATTTGTGGCGGACTAGCGGGGCTTACGAGCAGTACTTC
TRBV30	NA	TRBJ2-5	16	NA	CAWSVGLSGSLQTQYF	TGTGCCTGGAGTGTTGGTCTGAGCGGGTCTCTCCAGACCCAGTACTTC
TRBV28	once	TRBJ2-1	15	TRBD2	CASSSGLAGQNEQFF	TGTGCCAGCAGCTCAGGACTAGCGGGACAGAATGAGCAGTTCTTC
TRBV6-5	NA	TRBJ2-2	16	TRBD2	CASSYSRTSGTGELFF	TGTGCCAGCAGTTACTCCCGGACTAGCGGCACCGGGGAGCTGTTTTTT
TRBV6-5	NA	TRBJ2-7	14	TRBD2	CASSWGTSEYEQYF	TGTGCCAGCAGTTGGGGGACTAGCGAGTACGAGCAGTACTTC
TRBV15	NA	TRBJ1-1	13	NA	CATSRDTGLIAFF	TGTGCCACCAGCAGAGATACAGGGCTGATAGCTTTCTTT
TRBV10-3	NA	TRBJ1-3	15	NA	CAISASGTSGNTIYF	TGTGCCATCAGTGCCTCCGGGACTTCTGGAAACACCATATATTTT
TRBV5-4	NA	TRBJ2-5	15	NA	CASSTKGRIQETQYF	TGTGCCAGCAGCACGAAGGGACGGATCCAAGAGACCCAGTACTTC
TRBV4-1	NA	TRBJ2-7	17	NA	CASSQEMGRLSSYEQYF	TGCGCCAGCAGCCAAGAAATGGGCCGGCTGAGCTCCTACGAGCAGTACTTC
TRBV15	NA	TRBJ1-4	17	NA	CATSRVRSSSRNEKLFF	TGTGCCACCAGCAGAGTTCGGTCGTCGTCAAGGAATGAAAAACTGTTTTTT
TRBV5-1	few	TRBJ1-6	15	NA	CASSLEGRYNSPLHF	TGCGCCAGCAGCTTGGAGGGCAGATATAATTCACCCCTCCACTTT
TRBV11-3	NA	TRBJ2-1	14	TRBD2	CASKAGGSYNEQFF	TGTGCCAGCAAAGCGGGAGGATCGTACAATGAGCAGTTCTTC
TRBV28	NA	TRBJ2-1	15	NA	CASRPVQATYNEQFF	TGTGCCAGCAGGCCGGTACAAGCCACTTACAATGAGCAGTTCTTC
TRBV5-4	NA	TRBJ2-7	14	TRBD2	CASSFGSGAYEQYF	TGTGCCAGCAGCTTTGGCAGCGGGGCCTACGAGCAGTACTTC
TRBV6-6	NA	TRBJ1-4	15	NA	CASSYSRMGNEKLFF	TGTGCCAGCAGTTACTCGAGGATGGGGAATGAAAAACTGTTTTTT
TRBV30	NA	TRBJ2-5	18	TRBD2	CAWKGGLGLAGGEETQYF	TGTGCCTGGAAGGGTGGCCTTGGACTAGCGGGAGGGGAAGAGACCCAGTACTTC
TRBV6-5	NA	TRBJ2-7	14	TRBD2	CASRSSGRKNEQYF	TGTGCCAGCAGGTCGAGCGGGAGGAAAAACGAGCAGTACTTC
TRBV14	NA	TRBJ1-2	12	NA	CASSQGRYGYTF	TGTGCCAGCAGCCAAGGACGCTATGGCTACACCTTC
TRBV7-2	NA	TRBJ2-4	16	TRBD2	CASSPSLAGVGNIQYF	TGTGCCAGCAGCCCCTCCCTAGCGGGAGTGGGAAACATTCAGTACTTC
TRBV11-3	NA	TRBJ1-2	13	NA	CASSSSGLYGYTF	TGTGCCAGCAGCTCATCTGGACTCTATGGCTACACCTTC
TRBV10-3	NA	TRBJ1-1	15	TRBD1	CAISRQGARGTEAFF	TGTGCCATCAGCCGACAGGGGGCGCGGGGCACTGAAGCTTTCTTT
TRBV7-2	NA	TRBJ2-1	16	NA	CASSSRGGAGRNEQFF	TGTGCCAGCAGCTCTCGAGGCGGGGCAGGAAGGAATGAGCAGTTCTTC
TRBV7-8	NA	TRBJ1-1	13	NA	CASSLVRSTEAFF	TGTGCCAGCAGCTTAGTCCGGTCCACTGAAGCTTTCTTT
TRBV6-1	NA	TRBJ1-5	13	NA	CASSRDLNQPQHF	TGTGCCAGCAGCCGGGACCTCAATCAGCCCCAGCATTTT
TRBV7-9	NA	TRBJ2-1	15	NA	CASSLMTAPTNEQFF	TGTGCCAGCAGCTTGATGACAGCCCCCACTAATGAGCAGTTCTTC
TRBV2	NA	TRBJ1-1	10	NA	CAMRTTEAFF	TGTGCCATGAGGACCACGGAAGCTTTCTTT
TRBV4-2	NA	TRBJ2-2	16	TRBD2	CASSQDLLAGTGELFF	TGTGCCAGCAGCCAAGATCTCCTAGCGGGGACCGGGGAGCTGTTTTTT
TRBV30	few	TRBJ2-2	13	NA	CAWSRDPTGELFF	TGTGCCTGGAGTCGGGACCCGACCGGGGAGCTGTTTTTT
TRBV25-1	NA	TRBJ2-1	13	TRBD1	CASSDPGTGVAFF	TGTGCCAGCAGTGACCCCGGGACAGGGGTCGCGTTCTTC
TRBV19	NA	TRBJ2-3	14	TRBD2	CASSTLAGRHTQYF	TGTGCCAGTAGCACCCTAGCGGGTAGGCACACGCAGTATTTT
TRBV7-2	NA	TRBJ2-7	18	TRBD2	CASSLKGGLAGAEYEQYF	TGTGCCAGCAGCTTAAAGGGGGGACTAGCGGGAGCTGAGTACGAGCAGTACTTC
TRBV15	NA	TRBJ2-1	15	TRBD2	CATSRNRGGYNEQFF	TGTGCCACCAGCAGAAACCGGGGGGGATACAATGAGCAGTTCTTC
TRBV18	NA	TRBJ2-5	16	TRBD1	CASSPTGQGAYETQYF	TGTGCCAGCTCACCGACCGGACAGGGGGCGTATGAGACCCAGTACTTC
TRBV7-9	NA	TRBJ2-3	15	TRBD2	CASSPIGLATDTQYF	TGTGCCAGCAGCCCCATAGGACTAGCGACAGATACGCAGTATTTT
TRBV7-7	NA	TRBJ2-5	16	TRBD1	CASSFGHGQVQETQYF	TGTGCCAGCAGCTTTGGTCACGGACAGGTACAAGAGACCCAGTACTTC
TRBV27	NA	TRBJ2-7	15	TRBD2	CASSSTGLAGNEQYF	TGTGCCAGCAGTTCCACGGGACTAGCGGGTAACGAGCAGTACTTC
TRBV25-1	NA	TRBJ2-1	16	TRBD2	CASSGGTSGAGNEQFF	TGTGCCAGCAGTGGAGGGACTAGCGGAGCGGGCAATGAGCAGTTCTTC
TRBV11-3	NA	TRBJ2-2	17	NA	CASSFSGGSASTGELFF	TGTGCCAGCAGCTTCTCTGGGGGATCAGCGTCAACCGGGGAGCTGTTTTTT
TRBV5-1	NA	TRBJ2-6	18	NA	CASSFGGDPSSGANVLTF	TGCGCCAGCAGCTTTGGAGGGGACCCCTCCTCTGGGGCCAACGTCCTGACTTTC
TRBV2	NA	TRBJ2-3	16	NA	CAGKRAEGGDRDTQYF	TGTGCCGGCAAGCGAGCGGAGGGGGGGGATCGAGATACGCAGTATTTT
TRBV5-1	NA	TRBJ2-2	14	NA	CASSVGPDTGELFF	TGCGCCAGCAGCGTAGGACCAGACACCGGGGAGCTGTTTTTT
TRBV19	few	TRBJ1-5	12	NA	CASRQTNQPQHF	TGTGCCAGCAGACAGACTAATCAGCCCCAGCATTTT
TRBV6-5	NA	TRBJ1-2	13	NA	CASTFDRNYGYTF	TGTGCCAGCACCTTTGACAGGAACTATGGCTACACCTTC